This paragraph covers one T cell receptor beta chain sequence. Its recognized antigen is unknown. No much larger clonotype is one base removed from it; base qualities were not supplied. The CDR3 numbers 15 residues from cysteine through phenylalanine. CDR3 DNA is the only sequence kept; it has 45 bases, read in frame from the first base. Trimming removed 4 bases from V and 0 bases from J, leaving 12 bases between the germline ends. The germline V gene gives CDR1 as MGHRA and CDR2 as YSYEKL. This record belongs to a study of T cell responses to AZD1222 COVID-19 vaccine (dated by TCRdb to the early 2020s). With respect to the entire study: AZD1222 recipients with second doses at about 4 weeks or about 12 weeks were pooled, because spike-specific TCR depth and breadth did not differ between schedules. A total of under 250 trial participants underwent TCR sequencing, of whom nearly 210 had received two doses of AZD1222 and roughly 26 had received two doses of the MenACWY control vaccine. Trial participants were enrolled by age into subgroups of 18-55, 56-69 and 70-plus years, and roughly 150, 30 and 60 TCR-sequenced participants, respectively, were included in these subgroups.

The CDR3 regions of human TCRbeta chains were analyzed by immunosequencing. The authors' pipeline ran thus. Repertoire TCRs were matched against a reference library of SARS-CoV-2-specific TCRs generated with the MIRA antigen-specificity platform. Breadth was defined as the fraction of unique TCRs that were SARS-CoV-2-associated, and depth was defined as the fraction of total T cells that were SARS-CoV-2-associated. Using the MIRA data, each spike-specific TCR was mapped to the spike region that the TCR reacts to and placed in a CD4 or CD8 class. Log10-transformed breadth and depth values were compared by one-way ANOVA with Sidak's multiple comparisons tests. Drawn from immuneACCESS, this table holds only the in-frame rearrangements with V and J called that TCRdb kept. Clones are partly lost; checked studies trace under half to an unresolved V gene and leave the rest unexplained. V and J calls and clone size are copied from that table; D and trimming were computed from the DNA. This sample gives 95,000 to 150,000 clones in total; roughly 92% of them show up just once. Approximately 1.7% of the sample is taken by the ten largest.

The sample's time point label, decoded: baseline before first vaccination. Samples from vaccinated people were obtained from the UK trials COV001 and COV002, which included a single-blind randomized controlled phase 2/3 trial of AZD1222 (ChAdOx1 nCoV-19) in healthy adults. For TCRbeta chain sequencing, PBMC samples were collected from trial participants at day 0 and at day 28 after the second dose. Beyond this particular receptor, the publication reports: Because no day 14 peak-response samples were available, the repertoires could be characterized only after the peak T cell response. Most participants were white British and females outnumbered males, and the authors suggested that clonal diversity may have been underestimated. After two AZD1222 doses, spike-specific TCR breadth and depth were significantly higher than at day 0 and than in MenACWY recipients. In the small 56-69-year group, the increase in depth fell short of significance, most likely because of low power. Only five or six AZD1222 recipients were SARS-CoV-2 seropositive at baseline, limiting conclusions about previously exposed vaccinees. The whole spike protein was spanned by vaccine-associated CD4 TCRs, and dominant responses were seen in regions 160-218 and 743-854. Reportedly, almost half of the unique spike-specific TCRs recognized epitopes lying outside the regions that are mutated in the B.1.351 and B.1.1.7 variants.

This TCR derives from an adult in good health. The source was peripheral blood, collected on day 0 of AZD1222 vaccination. The chain is encoded by TRBV4-1 joined to TRBJ1-1; the D gene remains uncertain. Read as DNA, the sequence is TGCGCCAGCAGCCTGCAACCCGGTCTGAACACTGAAGCTTTCTTT. This is translated as CASSLQPGLNTEAFF.